The 25 T cell receptor beta chains presented below share a single source sample, sequenced in a study of graft-versus-host responses after intestinal transplantation. TCRdb's table, derived via immunoSEQ multiplex PCR, lists solely in-frame clones and lacks some. Here the sample spans tens of thousands of clones, around 90% being singletons. Antigens of these TCRs are unknown. The sample was unstimulated CD8+ T cells sorted from spleen or lymph node cells, taken before transplant. The origin of the receptors is a human donor who was the organ donor for an intestinal transplant.

V is TRBV4-3 and J is TRBJ1-2; D not resolved. The CDR3 consists of 14 residues. Germline V lookup: CDR1 LGHNA, CDR2 YSLEER. V lost 0 bases to trimming and J lost 4 bases, with 9 bases between them. CDR3 amino acids: CASSQDQAGYGYTF. The CDR3, as DNA: TGCGCCAGCAGCCAAGATCAGGCAGGCTATGGCTACACCTTC.

The genes are TRBV6-1 and TRBJ1-2; D may be TRBD1 (6 bases). Per germline, CDR1 MNHNS and CDR2 SASEGT. V dropped 5 bases and J dropped 3 bases, with 16 bases sitting between them. The CDR3 loop spans 15 amino acids. CDR3 region: CASSSVDSYDYGYTF. The DNA for the CDR3 is TGTGCCAGCAGTTCCGTGGACAGTTACGACTATGGCTACACCTTC.

CDR3 sequence (DNA): TGCGCCAGCAGTGTCCCAGGCTCCTACGAGCAGTACGTC. Translated, it gives CASSVPGSYEQYV. This chain joins TRBV10-2 and TRBJ2-7; the D is unclear. CDR1 and CDR2 (germline): WSHSY, SAAADI. The CDR3 contains 13 residues. Trimming stripped 4 bases from V and 0 bases from J, with 7 bases between.

The chain carries TRBV6-1 and TRBJ1-1, with no clear D. The V end lost 2 bases, the J end lost 6 bases, and 16 bases lay between the germline ends. There are 15 residues in the CDR3. Germline V gene sequence: CDR1 MNHNS, CDR2 SASEGT. The CDR3: CASSETTRLRAEAFF. The CDR3 DNA follows: TGTGCCAGCAGTGAAACAACTAGATTAAGGGCTGAAGCTTTCTTT.

This rearrangement joins TRBV27 to TRBJ2-5; weak D call: TRBD2 (5 bases). V was cut by 6 bases and J by 5 bases, with 13 bases left in between. The germline V gene has CDR1 MNHEY and CDR2 SMNVEV (reference sequence). The CDR3 spans 13 residues. CDR3 sequence (DNA): TGTGCCAGCAGCGTCAGGCCGGGGGAGACCCAGTACTTC. Amino acid sequence: CASSVRPGETQYF.

This chain links TRBV5-6 with TRBJ2-3, with D perhaps matching TRBD2 (6 bases). The CDR3 is 14 residues long. Germline CDR1 SGHDT, CDR2 YYEEEE. Trimming took 0 bases from V and 3 from J, leaving 8 bases between them. The CDR3 is CASSLGGDTDTQYF. The CDR3 nucleotides are TGTGCCAGCAGCTTGGGGGGGGATACAGATACGCAGTATTTT.

The V and J genes are TRBV28 and TRBJ1-3; TRBD1 aligns across 8 bases. Germline assignment: CDR1 MDHEN and CDR2 SYDVKM. V dropped 3 bases and J dropped 7; count of bases not matched to a gene: 5. The CDR3 is 14 residues long. The CDR3 DNA reads TGTGCCAGCAGTTTCGGGCACAGGGGGAACACCATATATTTT. As protein: CASSFGHRGNTIYF. The variable domain in full, completed from reference TRBV28 and TRBJ1-3, reads DVKVTQSSRYLVKRTGEKVFLECVQDMDHENMFWYRQDPGLGLRLIYFSYDVKMKEKGDIPEGYSVSREKKERFSLILESASTNQTSMYLCASSFGHRGNTIYFGEGSWLTVV.

The gene calls are TRBV9 and TRBJ1-4; D gene uncertain. Germline values: CDR1 SGDLS, CDR2 YYNGEE. This CDR3 contains 14 residues. Trimming removed 5 bases from V and 7 bases from J, with 15 bases in between. The CDR3, as DNA: TGTGCCAGCAGTGACCAGGCGGGGAGTGAAAAACTGTTTTTT. Translating gives CASSDQAGSEKLFF.

The chain is built from TRBV28 and TRBJ1-6; D not certain. This CDR3 is built from 19 residues. Germline V gene data show CDR1 as MDHEN and CDR2 as SYDVKM. Trimming removed 7 bases from V and 4 bases from J, with 26 bases in between. CDR3 sequence reads: CASTAAAVRLRVYNSPLHF. DNA of the CDR3: TGTGCCAGCACAGCCGCGGCAGTCCGGTTGAGGGTGTATAATTCACCCCTCCACTTT.

V usage is TRBV29-1 and J usage is TRBJ1-2; 9 bases are shared with TRBD1. J lost 4 bases, V lost 6 bases, and 6 bases had no gene match. This CDR3 region has 13 residues. Germline V gives CDR1 SQVTM, CDR2 ANQGSEA. CDR3 amino acids: CSVLQQGAYGYTF. The CDR3 DNA reads TGCAGCGTATTACAACAGGGGGCCTATGGCTACACCTTC.

The chain carries TRBV2 and TRBJ2-7; the D gene is possibly TRBD1 (6 bases). This CDR3 comprises 10 residues. The germline V gene has CDR1 SNHLY and CDR2 FYNNEI. The CDR3 bases are TGTGCCAGCCTTGACAGGATTACACTCGTC. Protein: CASLDRITLV.

The chain couples TRBV11-3 to TRBJ2-1; possible D gene TRBD1, 6 bases. The CDR3 spans 14 residues. In germline, CDR1 is SGHNT, CDR2 YENEEA. The V end lost 1 base, the J end lost 4 bases, and 8 bases lay between the germline ends. CDR3 amino acids: CASSLGGPYNEQFF. As DNA, the CDR3 is TGTGCCAGCAGCTTAGGGGGGCCTTACAATGAGCAGTTCTTC.

The J gene is TRBJ2-3, the V gene TRBV6-5; tentative D call: TRBD2 (5 bases). The germline CDR1 and CDR2 sequences are MNHEY and SVGAGI. Between the trimmed V and J ends, which lost 4 bases and 2 bases, there was a span of 10 bases. This CDR3 is 14 amino acids long. The CDR3 sequence is CASSSFDYTDTQYF. In nucleotides, the CDR3 is TGTGCCAGCAGTTCTTTCGACTACACAGATACGCAGTATTTT.

The V and J genes are TRBV5-1 and TRBJ2-2, with 9 nucleotides matching TRBD2. The CDR3 length is 22 residues. Germline CDR1 SGHRS, CDR2 YFSETQ. Trimming removed 4 bases from V and 4 bases from J; junction bases left unmatched: 26. CDR3 sequence reads: CASSATLPPARGGLRSTGELFF. CDR3 in DNA: TGCGCCAGCAGCGCGACGCTCCCCCCCGCGCGGGGGGGCCTTCGTAGCACCGGGGAGCTGTTTTTT.

The table lists this clone with a count of one. V gene TRBV15 combines with J gene TRBJ1-1, with TRBD1 as a possible D gene (6 bases). The CDR3 spans 15 residues. The germline CDR1 and CDR2 sequences are LNHNV and YYDKDF (reference sequence). Trimming pared 4 bases from V and 3 bases from J, leaving 15 bases between. CDR3 region: CATSTSFSGDTEAFF. The DNA for the CDR3 is TGTGCCACCAGCACAAGCTTTTCAGGGGACACTGAAGCTTTCTTT.

The chain recombines TRBV19 with TRBJ2-1, with D possibly TRBD2 on 6 matching bases. This CDR3 is built from 16 residues. CDR1 and CDR2 (germline): LNHDA, SQIVND (reference sequence). The V end was cut by 3 bases, the J end by 5 bases, with 17 bases between. CDR3 nucleotides: TGTGCCAGTAGTATTCGGAATAGCGGTGATCACAATGAGCAGTTCTTC. Its protein product is CASSIRNSGDHNEQFF.

This chain uses TRBV9 with TRBJ2-4, with TRBD2 matching 7 bases. CDR1 is SGDLS, CDR2 YYNGEE, per germline. The CDR3 totals 13 residues. V shed 3 bases, J shed 3 bases, and the junction held 0 bases outside the gene matches. CDR3 nucleotides: TGTGCCAGCAGCGCGGGGGGCAAAAACATTCAGTACTTC. Translating it yields CASSAGGKNIQYF.

The chain uses TRBV28 and TRBJ1-4, with 9 bases identical to TRBD1. Germline CDR1 MDHEN, CDR2 SYDVKM. This CDR3 has 15 amino acids. J gave up 6 bases and V 4 bases, and 6 bases lay outside the gene matches. CDR3 bases: TGTGCCAGCAGTTCAACCGGGACAGGGTATGAAAAACTGTTTTTT. This gives the protein CASSSTGTGYEKLFF.

This rearrangement joins TRBV28 to TRBJ2-2, with a weak D call TRBD1 (6 bases). CDR1 and CDR2 from the germline V gene are MDHEN and SYDVKM. This CDR3 has 14 residues. Trimming removed 7 bases at V and 7 bases at J, with 16 bases between. The CDR3, as DNA: TGTGCCAGCAATAGCGCTGGGGGCCACGGGGAGCTGTTTTTT. It yields the protein CASNSAGGHGELFF.

The V call is TRBV13, the J call TRBJ2-4; perhaps TRBD2 as D (7 bases). CDR1 and CDR2 from the germline V gene are PRHDT and FYEKMQ (reference sequence). Trimming took off 6 bases at V and 9 bases at J, with 21 bases between the two ends. The CDR3 sequence is 15 residues long. CDR3 bases: TGTGCCAGCAGTCGTTGGGTGGGGGGGGGCTCCATTCAGTACTTC. Amino acid sequence: CASSRWVGGGSIQYF.

This clone was recorded once. This sequence joins TRBV13 and TRBJ2-5, with 7 bases fitting TRBD1. This CDR3 region has 13 residues. Germline V gives CDR1 PRHDT, CDR2 FYEKMQ (reference sequence). V shed 6 bases, J shed 5 bases, and the junction held 6 bases outside the gene matches. As DNA, the CDR3 is TGTGCCAGCAGACAGGGGCTTCGGGAGACCCAGTACTTC. The encoded protein is CASRQGLRETQYF.

The chain couples TRBV11-2 to TRBJ1-1, with 12 bases identical to TRBD1. The ends lost 5 bases at V and 1 base at J; junction bases unmatched: 8. This CDR3 contains 17 residues. Germline loops: CDR1 SGHAT, CDR2 FQNNGV. CDR3 sequence reads: CASSIGTGGVWNTEAFF. The CDR3 DNA follows: TGTGCCAGCAGCATCGGGACAGGGGGCGTGTGGAACACTGAAGCTTTCTTT. The full variable domain, with the rest looked up from reference TRBV11-2 and TRBJ1-1, is EAGVAQSPRYKIIEKRQSVAFWCNPISGHATLYWYQQILGQGPKLLIQFQNNGVVDDSQLPKDRFSAERLKGVDSTLKIQPAKLEDSAVYLCASSIGTGGVWNTEAFFGQGTRLTVV.

V gene TRBV18 combines with J gene TRBJ2-3, with 7 bases identical to TRBD1. CDR1 is KGHSH and CDR2 is LQKENI in the germline V gene. The junction had 6 bases not matched to a gene; V was cut back by 3 bases and J by 6 bases. The CDR3 runs to 14 residues. The chain's CDR3 is CASSPPGQPDTQYF. The CDR3 nucleotides are TGTGCCAGCTCACCTCCGGGACAGCCGGATACGCAGTATTTT. Filled out from reference TRBV18 and TRBJ2-3, the complete variable domain reads NAGVMQNPRHLVRRRGQEARLRCSPMKGHSHVYWYRQLPEEGLKFMVYLQKENIIDESGMPKERFSAEFPKEGPSILRIQQVVRGDSAAYFCASSPPGQPDTQYFGPGTRLTVL.

V is TRBV7-9 and J is TRBJ2-2; the D is unclear. Germline lookup yields CDR1 SEHNR and CDR2 FQNEAQ (reference sequence). The CDR3 is 14 residues long. The V end lost 2 bases, the J end lost 1 base, and 5 bases lay between the germline ends. In DNA form, the CDR3 reads TGTGCCAGCAGCTTACCAGGGAACACCGGGGAGCTGTTTTTT. Protein product: CASSLPGNTGELFF.

This chain joins TRBV5-6 and TRBJ2-1, with 9 bases aligning to TRBD2. Germline CDR1 and CDR2: SGHDT and YYEEEE. J lost 5 bases, V lost 3 bases, and 9 bases had no gene match. This CDR3 comprises 16 residues. Here the CDR3 reads CASSSEGGGAHNEQFF. CDR3 bases: TGTGCCAGCAGCTCGGAGGGCGGGGGGGCCCACAATGAGCAGTTCTTC.